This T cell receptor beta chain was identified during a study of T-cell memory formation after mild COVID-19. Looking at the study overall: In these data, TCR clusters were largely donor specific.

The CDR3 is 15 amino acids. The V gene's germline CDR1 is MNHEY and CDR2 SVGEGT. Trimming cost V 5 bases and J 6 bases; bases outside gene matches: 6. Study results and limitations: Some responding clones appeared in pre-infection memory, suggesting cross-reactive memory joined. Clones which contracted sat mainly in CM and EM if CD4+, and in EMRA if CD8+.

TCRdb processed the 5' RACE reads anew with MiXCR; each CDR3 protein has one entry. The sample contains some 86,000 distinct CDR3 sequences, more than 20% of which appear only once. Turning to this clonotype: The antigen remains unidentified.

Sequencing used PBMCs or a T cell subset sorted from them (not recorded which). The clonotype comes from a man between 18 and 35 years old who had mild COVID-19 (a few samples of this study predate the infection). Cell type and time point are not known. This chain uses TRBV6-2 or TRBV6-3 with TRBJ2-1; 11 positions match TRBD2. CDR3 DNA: TGTGCCAGCAGTCATCTAGCGGGGGGCTTCAATGAGCAGTTCTTC. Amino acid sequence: CASSHLAGGFNEQFF.